The 20 T cell receptor beta chains in this list originate from one sample, sequenced in a study of response to subunit inactivated influenza vaccine. TCRdb redid the calling of the RT-PCR reads with MiXCR, one entry per CDR3 protein. The sample includes 300,000 to 350,000 distinct CDR3 sequences, approximately 21% of them seen just once. Sequences were derived from PBMCs from blood, sampled 21 months after vaccination. These receptors were taken from a man aged 45 to 70 who received an inactivated influenza vaccine.

The table lists this clonotype with many counts. The V and J genes are TRBV28 and TRBJ1-6; D not resolved. Trimming shortened V by 1 base and J by 6 bases, and 4 bases separated the two germline ends. The CDR3 length is 13 residues. The germline CDR1 and CDR2 sequences are MDHEN and SYDVKM. This CDR3 is CASSLLSNSPLHF. As DNA, the CDR3 is TGTGCCAGCAGTTTATTGAGTAATTCACCCCTCCACTTT.

This clonotype was found a few times. The chain has TRBV18 and TRBJ2-7; D is unresolved. Trimming took off 0 bases at V and 0 bases at J, with 6 bases between the two ends. CDR3 length: 14 amino acids. Germline CDR1 reads KGHSH; CDR2 reads LQKENI. Written as DNA, the CDR3 is TGTGCCAGCTCACCACCCGCCCGCTCCTACGAGCAGTACTTC. Protein product: CASSPPARSYEQYF.

Many counts were recorded for this clonotype. The V gene is TRBV15, the J gene TRBJ1-3; D is ambiguous. Trimming pared 0 bases from V and 3 bases from J, leaving 15 bases between. Germline CDR1 reads LNHNV; CDR2 reads YYDKDF (reference sequence). CDR3 length equals 17 residues. CDR3 protein: CATSRDSRAFFGNTIYF. CDR3 in DNA: TGTGCCACCAGCAGAGATAGTCGGGCGTTCTTTGGAAACACCATATATTTT.

This chain links TRBV28 with TRBJ2-1, with TRBD2 matching 8 bases. There are 14 residues in the CDR3. Germline-derived CDR1 and CDR2 are MDHEN and SYDVKM. V gave up 4 bases and J gave up 6 bases; unmatched junction bases: 5. The CDR3 region is CASSSRTSFNEQFF. For the CDR3, the DNA is TGTGCCAGCAGTTCACGGACTAGCTTCAATGAGCAGTTCTTC.

This clonotype was seen a handful of times. The J gene is TRBJ2-1, the V gene TRBV29-1; TRBD2 matches 11 bases. CDR1 is SQVTM and CDR2 is ANQGSEA in the germline V gene. Trimming took 5 bases from V and 7 from J; bases not matched to a gene: 10. The CDR3 covers 15 residues. The chain's CDR3 is CSVFLAGGPGNEQFF. Here the CDR3 DNA reads TGCAGCGTTTTTTTAGCGGGAGGGCCAGGGAATGAGCAGTTCTTC.

This clonotype has more than one count but fewer than ten. The V gene is TRBV5-1, the J gene TRBJ1-1, with 7 bases aligning to TRBD1. V lost 0 bases to trimming and J lost 0 bases; unmatched junction nucleotides: 8. This CDR3 is 17 amino acids long. Germline CDR1 is SGHRS and CDR2 is YFSETQ. The CDR3, as DNA: TGCGCCAGCAGCTTGGGACAGGGTTCCTTCATGAACACTGAAGCTTTCTTT. This sequence encodes CASSLGQGSFMNTEAFF. Complete variable domain (other parts from reference TRBV5-1 and TRBJ1-1): KAGVTQTPRYLIKTRGQQVTLSCSPISGHRSVSWYQQTPGQGLQFLFEYFSETQRNKGNFPGRFSGRQFSNSRSEMNVSTLELGDSALYLCASSLGQGSFMNTEAFFGQGTRLTVV.

This chain uses TRBV7-2 with TRBJ2-5; a weak D match, TRBD1 (6 bases). There are 15 residues in the CDR3. Trimming cost V 2 bases and J 5 bases, with 15 bases left between them. Looked up from germline, CDR1 is SGHTA and CDR2 is FQGNSA. CDR3 residues: CASSLYGQSGETQYF. DNA of the CDR3: TGTGCCAGCAGCTTATACGGACAGTCCGGCGAGACCCAGTACTTC.

The chain is built from TRBV7-3 and TRBJ1-2; 8 nucleotides agree with TRBD1. The germline V gene encodes CDR1 SGHTA and CDR2 FQGTGA. The ends lost 5 bases at V and 7 bases at J; junction bases unmatched: 9. This CDR3 region has 14 residues. Here the CDR3 DNA reads TGTGCCAGCAGCCCAAGGACAGGGTACGGTGGCTACACCTTC. Its protein product is CASSPRTGYGGYTF.

For this clonotype: This is likely a read error, given that the CDR3 carries no conserved phenylalanine or tryptophan at its end. This sequence joins TRBV7-4 and TRBJ2-4; D might be TRBD1 (6 bases). CDR1 and CDR2 (germline): SGHVT, SQSDAQ. The ends were cut back, 0 bases at V and 6 bases at J, with 12 bases in the middle. The length of the CDR3 is 15 residues. CDR3 in DNA: TGTGCCAGCAGCTTAGCACCGGGACACGTAAACATTCAGTACATC. Its protein product is CASSLAPGHVNIQYI.

The V and J genes are TRBV7-2 and TRBJ2-3; unclear D gene. The CDR3 has 12 amino acids. Germline V gene sequence: CDR1 SGHTA, CDR2 FQGNSA. With 2 bases removed from V and 11 bases from J, the gap between germline ends came to 11 bases. The CDR3 bases are TGTGCCAGCAGCTTACACCCTCGCAAGCAGTATTTT. It is translated as CASSLHPRKQYF.

V and J are TRBV6-1 and TRBJ2-5; D not certain. Deletions cut 3 bases from V and 3 bases from J, with 11 bases between. This CDR3 is built from 14 residues. Per germline, CDR1 MNHNS and CDR2 SASEGT. This CDR3 reads CASSDWVMEETQYF. The CDR3 DNA is TGTGCCAGCAGTGATTGGGTCATGGAAGAGACCCAGTACTTC.

The gene calls are TRBV6-1 and TRBJ2-7, with 10 bases identical to TRBD1. This CDR3 is 16 amino acids long. Trimming removed 4 bases from V and 0 bases from J; junction bases left unmatched: 6. The germline V gene encodes CDR1 MNHNS and CDR2 SASEGT. CDR3 DNA: TGTGCCAGCAGTGCCTCGGACAGGGGGAGCTCCTACGAGCAGTACTTC. It codes for CASSASDRGSSYEQYF.

The chain carries TRBV6-1 and TRBJ1-1; no clear D gene. Trimming removed 4 bases from V and 0 bases from J, with 6 bases in between. This CDR3 has 13 residues. CDR1 is MNHNS, CDR2 SASEGT, per germline. The DNA of the CDR3 is TGTGCCAGCAGTGGTCCGGTGAACACTGAAGCTTTCTTT. It codes for CASSGPVNTEAFF.

Only one count was recorded for this clonotype. The genes are TRBV7-9 and TRBJ2-5; D unresolved. V was pared by 3 bases and J by 4 bases, with 9 bases between. This CDR3 has 13 amino acids. From germline, CDR1 is SEHNR and CDR2 FQNEAQ (reference sequence). CDR3 sequence: CASSLVAPETQYF. DNA of the CDR3: TGTGCCAGCAGCTTGGTAGCCCCAGAGACCCAGTACTTC.

V is TRBV20-1 and J is TRBJ2-4; D uncertain. Trimming took off 3 bases at V and 0 bases at J, with 9 bases between the two ends. This CDR3 region has 14 residues. Germline V gene lookup returns CDR1 DFQATT and CDR2 SNEGSKA (reference sequence). This chain's CDR3 is CSASFLLAKNIQYF. As DNA, the CDR3 is TGCAGTGCTAGTTTTCTCTTAGCCAAAAACATTCAGTACTTC.

The chain joins TRBV10-2 to TRBJ1-1; D ambiguous. The CDR3 loop spans 13 amino acids. V shed 7 bases and J shed 5 bases, with 14 bases lying between them. Germline-derived CDR1 and CDR2 are WSHSY and SAAADI. The DNA of the CDR3 is TGCGCCAGCAAAAAAGGTTCGCAAACTGAAGCTTTCTTT. Protein product: CASKKGSQTEAFF.

The J gene is TRBJ2-5, the V gene TRBV29-1; 7 nucleotides align to TRBD1. This CDR3 comprises 12 residues. The V segment lost 6 bases and the J segment 5 bases; nucleotides outside the gene matches: 6. CDR1 SQVTM and CDR2 ANQGSEA come from the germline V gene. The CDR3 spells CSVKQGPETQYF. The CDR3 bases are TGCAGCGTGAAACAGGGGCCGGAGACCCAGTACTTC.

The chain carries TRBV11-2 and TRBJ2-1; TRBD2 might be the D (6 bases). Between the trimmed V and J ends, which lost 3 bases and 12 bases, there was a span of 9 bases. The CDR3 runs 11 residues. Germline V gives CDR1 SGHAT, CDR2 FQNNGV. CDR3 sequence: CASSLGEVQFF. The CDR3 DNA follows: TGTGCCAGCAGCTTGGGGGAGGTGCAGTTCTTC.

V gene TRBV20-1 combines with J gene TRBJ2-7; D possibly corresponds to TRBD2 (7 bases). Trimming cost V 3 bases and J 6 bases, with 15 bases left between them. The V gene's germline CDR1 is DFQATT and CDR2 SNEGSKA (reference sequence). The length of the CDR3 is 13 residues. For the CDR3, the DNA is TGCAGTGCTAGGTTCGCGGGGGCTGTCGAGCAGTACTTC. Protein: CSARFAGAVEQYF.

The sample holds many counts of this clonotype. V gene TRBV27 combines with J gene TRBJ1-5; D is unresolved. This CDR3 has 14 residues. Germline V lookup: CDR1 MNHEY, CDR2 SMNVEV (reference sequence). V gave up 8 bases and J gave up 11 bases, with 22 bases separating them. For the CDR3, the DNA is TGTGCCAGCCTTAGGACCCCAATCTTCGAGGCCCAGCATTTT. It translates to CASLRTPIFEAQHF.